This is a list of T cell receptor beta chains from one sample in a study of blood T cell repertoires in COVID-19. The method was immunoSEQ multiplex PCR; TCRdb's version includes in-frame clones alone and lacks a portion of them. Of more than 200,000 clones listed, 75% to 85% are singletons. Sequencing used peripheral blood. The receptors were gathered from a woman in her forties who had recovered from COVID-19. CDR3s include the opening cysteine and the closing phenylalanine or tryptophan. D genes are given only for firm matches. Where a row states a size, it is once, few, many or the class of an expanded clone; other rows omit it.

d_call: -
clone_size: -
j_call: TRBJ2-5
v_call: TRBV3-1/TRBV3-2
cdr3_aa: CASSQGGETQYF
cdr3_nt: TGTGCCAGCAGCCAAGGAGGAGAGACCCAGTACTTC

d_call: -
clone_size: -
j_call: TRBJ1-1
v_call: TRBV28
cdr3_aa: CASNPGNTEAFF
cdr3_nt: TGTGCCAGCAACCCAGGAAACACTGAAGCTTTCTTT

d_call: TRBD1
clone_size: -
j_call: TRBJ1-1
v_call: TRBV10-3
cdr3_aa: CAISGGTGNTEAFF
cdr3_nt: TGTGCCATCAGTGGGGGGACAGGGAACACTGAAGCTTTCTTT

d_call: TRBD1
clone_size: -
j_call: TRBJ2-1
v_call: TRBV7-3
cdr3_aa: CASSFMHGQGSEQFF
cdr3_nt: TGTGCCAGCAGCTTTATGCACGGACAGGGCAGTGAGCAGTTCTTC

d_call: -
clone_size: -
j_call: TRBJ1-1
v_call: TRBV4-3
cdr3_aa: CASSQDLFSVNTEAFF
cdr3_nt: TGCGCCAGCAGCCAAGATTTGTTTTCGGTGAACACTGAAGCTTTCTTT

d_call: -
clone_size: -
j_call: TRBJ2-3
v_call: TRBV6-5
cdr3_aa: CAIAEESTDTQYF
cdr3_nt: TGTGCCATCGCGGAGGAAAGCACAGATACGCAGTATTTT

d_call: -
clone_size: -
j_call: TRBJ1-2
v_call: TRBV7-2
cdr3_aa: CASSFLEGRNYGYTF
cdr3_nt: TGTGCCAGCAGCTTTCTCGAGGGTAGGAACTATGGCTACACCTTC

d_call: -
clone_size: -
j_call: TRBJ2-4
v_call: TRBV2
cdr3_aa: CASSEEGVQNIQYF
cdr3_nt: TGTGCCAGCAGTGAAGAAGGGGTCCAAAACATTCAGTACTTC

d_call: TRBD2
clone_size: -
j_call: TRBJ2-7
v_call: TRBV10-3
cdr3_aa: CAIREPGLLGEQYF
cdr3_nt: TGTGCCATCAGAGAACCGGGACTACTCGGCGAGCAGTACTTC

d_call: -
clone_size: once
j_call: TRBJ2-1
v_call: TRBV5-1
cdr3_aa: CASSSGQLSNEQFF
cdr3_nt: TGCGCCAGCAGCTCAGGACAGCTATCCAATGAGCAGTTCTTC

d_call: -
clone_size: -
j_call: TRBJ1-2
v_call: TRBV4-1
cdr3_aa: CASSEEEVYGYTF
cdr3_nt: TGCGCCAGCAGCGAAGAAGAGGTTTATGGCTACACCTTC

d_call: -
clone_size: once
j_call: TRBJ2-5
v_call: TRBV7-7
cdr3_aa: CASSPDYSRAQYF
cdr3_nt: TGTGCTAGCAGCCCCGATTACAGTCGAGCCCAGTACTTC

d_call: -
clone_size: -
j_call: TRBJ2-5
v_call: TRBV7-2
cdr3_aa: CASSLWGGQETQYF
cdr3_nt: TGTGCCAGCAGCTTATGGGGGGGCCAGGAGACCCAGTACTTC

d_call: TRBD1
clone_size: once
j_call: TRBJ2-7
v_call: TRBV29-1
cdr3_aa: CSAKDRGSLGEQYF
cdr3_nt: TGCAGCGCCAAGGACAGGGGTAGTTTGGGCGAGCAGTACTTC

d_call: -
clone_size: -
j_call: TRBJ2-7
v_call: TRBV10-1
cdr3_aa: CASRPPLLRAGEQYF
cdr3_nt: TGCGCCAGCAGGCCCCCACTCCTACGGGCGGGGGAGCAGTACTTC

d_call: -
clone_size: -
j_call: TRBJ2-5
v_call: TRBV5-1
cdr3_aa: CASRDSETQYF
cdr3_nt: TGCGCCAGCCGGGACTCAGAGACCCAGTACTTC

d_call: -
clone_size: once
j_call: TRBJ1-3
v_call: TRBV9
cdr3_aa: CASSADLTGRFGNTIYF
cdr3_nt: TGTGCCAGCAGCGCCGACCTGACGGGAAGGTTTGGAAACACCATATATTTT

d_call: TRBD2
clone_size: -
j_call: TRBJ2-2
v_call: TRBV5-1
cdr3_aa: CASSSGSGGRTGELFF
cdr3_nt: TGCGCCAGCAGCTCGGGAAGCGGGGGTCGCACCGGGGAGCTGTTTTTT

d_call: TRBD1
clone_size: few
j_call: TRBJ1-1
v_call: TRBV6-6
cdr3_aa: CASRADRGPAEAFF
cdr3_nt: TGTGCCAGCAGGGCCGACAGGGGCCCGGCTGAAGCTTTCTTT

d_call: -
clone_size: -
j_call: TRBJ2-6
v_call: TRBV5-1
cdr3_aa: CASSGAVSSGANVLTF
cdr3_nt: TGCGCCAGCAGCGGGGCTGTAAGCTCTGGGGCCAACGTCCTGACTTTC

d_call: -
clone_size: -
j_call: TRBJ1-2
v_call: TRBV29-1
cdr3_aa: CSVESYGYTF
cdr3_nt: TGCAGCGTTGAGAGCTATGGCTACACCTTC

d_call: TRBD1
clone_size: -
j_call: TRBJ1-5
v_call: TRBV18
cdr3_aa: CASSATGTGQPQHF
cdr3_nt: TGTGCCAGCTCGGCAACGGGGACAGGTCAGCCCCAGCATTTT

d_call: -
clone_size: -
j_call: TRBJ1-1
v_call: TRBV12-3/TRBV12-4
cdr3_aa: CASSSLSEEAFF
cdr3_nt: TGTGCCAGCAGCTCGCTGAGCGAAGAAGCTTTCTTT

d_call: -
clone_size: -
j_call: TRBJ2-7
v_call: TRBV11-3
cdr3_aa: CASSLGGPWGQNEQYF
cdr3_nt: TGTGCCAGCAGCTTAGGGGGGCCATGGGGGCAAAACGAGCAGTACTTC

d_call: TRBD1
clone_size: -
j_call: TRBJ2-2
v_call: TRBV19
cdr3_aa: CASSPGQITGELFF
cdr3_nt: TGTGCCAGTAGTCCGGGACAGATCACCGGGGAGCTGTTTTTT

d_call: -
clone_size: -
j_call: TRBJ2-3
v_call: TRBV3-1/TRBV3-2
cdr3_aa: CASSQVGDRAIERGLLDTQYF
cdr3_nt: TGTGCCAGCAGCCAAGTTGGGGACAGGGCGATTGAGCGGGGGTTGTTAGATACGCAGTATTTT

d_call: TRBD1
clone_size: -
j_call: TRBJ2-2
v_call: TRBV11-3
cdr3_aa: CASSSGQGDTGELFF
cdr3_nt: TGTGCCAGCAGCTCAGGACAGGGTGACACCGGGGAGCTGTTTTTT

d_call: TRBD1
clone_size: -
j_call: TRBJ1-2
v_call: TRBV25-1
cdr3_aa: CASGPGQNYGYTF
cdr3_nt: TGTGCCAGCGGCCCGGGACAGAACTATGGCTACACCTTC

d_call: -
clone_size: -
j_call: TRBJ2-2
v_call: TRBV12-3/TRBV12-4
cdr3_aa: CASSLLNTGELFF
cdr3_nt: TGTGCCAGCAGTTTATTAAACACCGGGGAGCTGTTTTTT

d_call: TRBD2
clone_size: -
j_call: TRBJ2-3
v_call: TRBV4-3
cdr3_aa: CASSQDLPPGWGGDTQYF
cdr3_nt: TGCGCCAGCAGCCAAGATTTGCCCCCCGGGTGGGGGGGGGATACGCAGTATTTT

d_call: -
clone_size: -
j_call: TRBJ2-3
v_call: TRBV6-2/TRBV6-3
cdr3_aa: CASSNPPRGTDTQYF
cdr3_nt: TGTGCCAGCAGTAATCCGCCACGAGGGACAGATACGCAGTATTTT

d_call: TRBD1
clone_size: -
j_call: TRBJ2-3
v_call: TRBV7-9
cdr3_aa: CASSPRTGPPGDTQYF
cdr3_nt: TGTGCCAGCAGCCCGCGGACAGGGCCTCCCGGAGATACGCAGTATTTT

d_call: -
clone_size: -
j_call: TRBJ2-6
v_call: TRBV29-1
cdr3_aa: CSARETGANVLTF
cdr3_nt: TGCAGCGCCCGAGAGACTGGGGCCAACGTCCTGACTTTC

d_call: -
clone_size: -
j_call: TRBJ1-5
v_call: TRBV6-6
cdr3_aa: CASSKGDSNQPQHF
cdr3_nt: TGTGCCAGCAGTAAGGGGGATAGCAATCAGCCCCAGCATTTT

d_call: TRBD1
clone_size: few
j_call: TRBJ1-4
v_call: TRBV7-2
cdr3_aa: CASSLHRGSNEKLFF
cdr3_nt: TGTGCCAGCAGCTTACACAGGGGGTCTAATGAAAAACTGTTTTTT

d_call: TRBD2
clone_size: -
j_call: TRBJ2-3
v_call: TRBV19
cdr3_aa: CASSMGLAATDTQYF
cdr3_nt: TGTGCCAGTAGTATGGGGCTAGCGGCGACAGATACGCAGTATTTT

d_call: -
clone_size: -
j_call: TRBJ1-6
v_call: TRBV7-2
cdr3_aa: CASSTLLGGNSPLHF
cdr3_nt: TGTGCCAGCAGCACACTCTTGGGGGGGAATTCACCCCTCCACTTT

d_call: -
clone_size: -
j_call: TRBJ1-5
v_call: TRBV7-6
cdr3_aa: CASSLDGRNQPQHF
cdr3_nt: TGTGCCAGCAGCTTAGATGGGAGGAATCAGCCCCAGCATTTT

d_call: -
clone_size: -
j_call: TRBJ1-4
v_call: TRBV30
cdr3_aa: CAWSEGNEKLFF
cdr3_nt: TGTGCCTGGAGTGAGGGGAATGAAAAACTGTTTTTT

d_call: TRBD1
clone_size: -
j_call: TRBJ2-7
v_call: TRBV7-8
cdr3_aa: CASSYRRDRAYEQYF
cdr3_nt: TGTGCCAGCAGTTACCGCCGGGACAGGGCCTACGAGCAGTACTTC

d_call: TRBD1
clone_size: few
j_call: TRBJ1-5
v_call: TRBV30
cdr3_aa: CAWSPDRNQPQHF
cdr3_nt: TGTGCCTGGAGTCCGGACAGGAATCAGCCCCAGCATTTT

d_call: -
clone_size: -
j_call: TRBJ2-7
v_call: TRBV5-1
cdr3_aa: CASSGDSYEQYF
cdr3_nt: TGCGCCAGCAGTGGAGACAGCTACGAGCAGTACTTC

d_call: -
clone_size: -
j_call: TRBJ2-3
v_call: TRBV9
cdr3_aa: CASSAGTTDTQYF
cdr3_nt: TGTGCCAGCTCTGCGGGGACCACAGATACGCAGTATTTT

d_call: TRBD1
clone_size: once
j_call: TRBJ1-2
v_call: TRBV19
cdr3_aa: CASSGTVRYGYTF
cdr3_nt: TGTGCCAGTAGCGGGACAGTGCGTTATGGCTACACCTTC

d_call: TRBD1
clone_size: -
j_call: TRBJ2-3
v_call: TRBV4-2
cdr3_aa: CASSQGGTGLDTQYF
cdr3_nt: TGTGCCAGCAGCCAAGGGGGGACAGGGTTAGATACGCAGTATTTT

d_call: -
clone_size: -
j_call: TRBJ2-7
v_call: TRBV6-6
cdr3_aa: CASSYSRNVEQYF
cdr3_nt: TGTGCCAGCAGTTACTCGAGGAATGTCGAGCAGTACTTC

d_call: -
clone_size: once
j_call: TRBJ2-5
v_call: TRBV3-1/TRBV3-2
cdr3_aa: CASSRQETQYF
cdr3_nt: TGTGCCAGCAGCCGGCAGGAGACCCAGTACTTC

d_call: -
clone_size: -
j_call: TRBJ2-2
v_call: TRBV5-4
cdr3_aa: CASSLAGGQGDDTGELFF
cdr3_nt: TGTGCCAGCAGCTTGGCCGGGGGGCAGGGAGATGACACCGGGGAGCTGTTTTTT

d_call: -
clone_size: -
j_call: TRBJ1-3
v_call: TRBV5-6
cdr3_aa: CASSPAGLRSGNTIYF
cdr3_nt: TGTGCCAGCAGCCCGGCAGGGCTTCGCTCTGGAAACACCATATATTTT

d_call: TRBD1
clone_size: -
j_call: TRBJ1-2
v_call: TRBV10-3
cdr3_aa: CAISEGQGSPNYGYTF
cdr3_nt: TGTGCCATCAGTGAGGGACAGGGGTCCCCTAACTATGGCTACACCTTC